These 20 T cell receptor beta chains came from one sample sequenced in a study of T cell repertoires in cytomegalovirus infection. Their target antigens are unknown. TCRdb reprocessed the reads with MiXCR, giving one entry per CDR3 protein. The table lists 700,000 to 850,000 distinct CDR3 sequences, approximately 30% of them singletons. Sequencing used cultured CD8+ T cells from PBMCs, obtained from culture after CMV antigen stimulation. The receptors derive from a human donor in good health (CMV status not recorded). Some clones in this sample may be carry-over from other donors' samples.

The chain combines TRBV6-2 or TRBV6-3 with TRBJ2-1, with a tentative D call TRBD1 (5 bases). Germline loops: CDR1 MNHEY, CDR2 SVGEGT. Between the trimmed V and J ends, which lost 2 bases and 0 bases, there was a span of 17 bases. CDR3 length equals 18 residues. This CDR3 is CASSYLFKDRNSYNEQFF. In nucleotides, the CDR3 is TGTGCCAGCAGTTACCTCTTTAAAGACAGAAACTCCTACAATGAGCAGTTCTTC.

Here the CDR3 DNA reads TGCGCCAGCAGTGGGGCGGGGGGAGAGGAGACCCAGTACTTC. This translates into CASSGAGGEETQYF. The chain joins TRBV10-2 to TRBJ2-5, with 8 bases matching TRBD2. The V gene's germline CDR1 is WSHSY and CDR2 SAAADI. This CDR3 has 14 residues. J gave up 5 bases and V 4 bases, and 6 bases lay outside the gene matches.

This clonotype turned up a few times. The chain has TRBV11-1 and TRBJ2-7; the D gene is possibly TRBD1 (6 bases). Germline CDR1 reads SGHAT; CDR2 reads FQDESV (reference sequence). The CDR3 is 13 residues long. V gave up 5 bases and J gave up 2 bases, with 10 bases separating them. In DNA form, the CDR3 reads TGTGCCAGCAGCGTAGGACAGACCTACGAGCAGTACGTC. Translating gives CASSVGQTYEQYV.

The genes are TRBV7-3 and TRBJ1-2, with D uncertain. Germline values: CDR1 SGHTA, CDR2 FQGTGA. Between the trimmed V and J ends, which lost 3 bases and 4 bases, there was a span of 18 bases. This CDR3 comprises 16 residues. As DNA, the CDR3 is TGTGCCAGCAGCTTTTACGGTGGAAGGAACATCTATGGCTACACCTTC. Translated: CASSFYGGRNIYGYTF. Variable domain in full (rest from reference TRBV7-3 and TRBJ1-2): GAGVSQTPSNKVTEKGKYVELRCDPISGHTALYWYRQSLGQGPEFLIYFQGTGAADDSGLPNDRFFAVRPEGSVSTLKIQRTERGDSAVYLCASSFYGGRNIYGYTFGSGTRLTVV.

This clonotype has more than one count but fewer than ten. The J gene is TRBJ1-2, the V gene TRBV7-9; 10 bases are a match to TRBD1. This CDR3 has 16 residues. With V trimmed by 5 bases and J by 8 bases, 14 bases remained unmatched. Germline V gene lookup returns CDR1 SEHNR and CDR2 FQNEAQ (reference sequence). The CDR3 spells CASSLTGQGVIWGYTF. The CDR3 DNA reads as TGTGCCAGCAGCCTGACCGGACAGGGGGTTATTTGGGGCTACACCTTC.

V is TRBV6-5 and J is TRBJ2-2; D is uncertain. This CDR3 spans 14 amino acids. The germline gives CDR1 MNHEY, CDR2 SVGAGI. The V gene lost 1 base and the J gene lost 1 base, with 4 bases spanning the gap. CDR3 sequence (DNA): TGTGCCAGCAGTTACTTCCAGAACACCGGGGAGCTGTTTTTT. Amino acids: CASSYFQNTGELFF.

V gene TRBV6-6 combines with J gene TRBJ2-2, with D possibly matching TRBD2 (5 bases). This CDR3 contains 15 residues. Looked up from germline, CDR1 is MNHNY and CDR2 is SVGAGI (reference sequence). Trimming removed 5 bases at V and 7 bases at J, with 17 bases between. DNA for the CDR3: TGTGCCAGCAGTCCCCTCTCGGGGAAGGACGGGGAGCTGTTTTTT. Its translation: CASSPLSGKDGELFF.

The rearrangement links TRBV20-1 to TRBJ2-7; D might be TRBD1 (5 bases). The CDR3 contains 13 residues. Germline V lookup: CDR1 DFQATT, CDR2 SNEGSKA (reference sequence). V was cut by 1 base and J by 3 bases, with 10 bases left in between. This CDR3 is CSARGTLDYEQYV. DNA for the CDR3: TGCAGTGCTAGAGGGACACTGGACTACGAGCAGTACGTC.

This chain links TRBV20-1 with TRBJ2-1; 14 bases agree with TRBD2. This CDR3 spans 17 amino acids. CDR1 is DFQATT and CDR2 is SNEGSKA in the germline V gene (reference sequence). Trimming took 5 bases from V and 3 from J; bases not matched to a gene: 9. The DNA for the CDR3 is TGCAGTGCTGGGGGACTAGCGGGGGATACCTTCTACAATGAGCAGTTCTTC. It translates to CSAGGLAGDTFYNEQFF.

This clonotype has just a few counts. V is TRBV5-5 and J is TRBJ1-5, with D possibly being TRBD1 (6 bases). V dropped 4 bases and J dropped 4 bases, with 15 bases sitting between them. Looked up from germline, CDR1 is SGHKS and CDR2 is YYEKEE (reference sequence). The CDR3 runs 15 residues. The CDR3 here is CASSIGTYNNQPQHF. The CDR3 DNA reads TGTGCCAGCAGCATCGGGACATATAATAATCAGCCCCAGCATTTT.

This clonotype has ten or more counts. This rearrangement joins TRBV7-6 to TRBJ2-3; 12 bases line up with TRBD2. J gave up 2 bases and V 1 base, and 7 bases lay outside the gene matches. CDR3 length: 18 residues. CDR1 and CDR2 from the germline V gene are SGHVS and FNYEAQ. The CDR3 reads CASSLEPGLAGITDTQYF. In DNA, the CDR3 is TGTGCCAGCAGCTTAGAGCCGGGACTAGCGGGTATCACAGATACGCAGTATTTT.

This clonotype was found a few times. At one boundary the junction diverges from the germline segment, which might be a read error. The chain combines TRBV7-6 with TRBJ2-3; 10 bases line up with TRBD1. In germline, CDR1 is SGHVS, CDR2 FNYEAQ. This CDR3 region has 16 residues. This chain's CDR3 is CASTLRPGQGTDTQYF. In DNA form, the CDR3 reads TGTGCCAGCACCTTACGGCCGGGACAGGGGACAGATACGCAGTATTTT. Drawing the rest from reference TRBV7-6 and TRBJ2-3, the complete variable domain is GAGVSQSPRYKVTKRGQDVALRCDPISGHVSLYWYRQALGQGPEFLTYFNYEAQQDKSGLPNDRFSAERPEGSISTLTIQRTEQRDSAMYRCASTLRPGQGTDTQYFGPGTRLTVL.

The J gene is TRBJ1-1, the V gene TRBV5-5, with TRBD1 matching over 9 bases. This CDR3 is built from 16 residues. Per the germline V gene, CDR1 is SGHKS and CDR2 is YYEKEE (reference sequence). V gave up 4 bases and J gave up 6 bases; unmatched junction bases: 13. In nucleotides, the CDR3 is TGTGCCAGCAGCCTCGGGACAGGGAGGGGAATCCCTGAAGCTTTCTTT. Its protein is CASSLGTGRGIPEAFF.

This clonotype showed up just a few times. The J gene is TRBJ2-5, the V gene TRBV6-5; D is unclear. The germline V gene encodes CDR1 MNHEY and CDR2 SVGAGI. CDR3 length: 14 residues. V lost 0 bases and J lost 2, with 7 bases in between. The CDR3 is CASSYSSQQETQYF. For the CDR3, the DNA is TGTGCCAGCAGTTACTCTAGTCAGCAAGAGACCCAGTACTTC.

CDR3 DNA: TGTGCCAGCAGCTTCCTGACTAGTTCAATCTACGAGCAGTACTTC. Translation: CASSFLTSSIYEQYF. This chain connects TRBV5-6 to TRBJ2-7, with D tentatively TRBD2 (6 bases). The CDR3 runs to 15 residues. Trimming removed 2 bases from V and 3 bases from J, with 15 bases in between. CDR1 SGHDT and CDR2 YYEEEE come from the germline V gene.

This sequence joins TRBV19 and TRBJ2-3; 7 positions match TRBD1. CDR1 is LNHDA, CDR2 SQIVND, per germline (reference sequence). The junction had 15 bases not matched to a gene; V was cut back by 4 bases and J by 2 bases. The CDR3 consists of 18 residues. CDR3 loop: CASSTTGWESGDTDTQYF. DNA for the CDR3: TGTGCCAGTAGTACGACAGGGTGGGAAAGTGGTGACACAGATACGCAGTATTTT.

As regards this clonotype: A much more abundant neighbour one base away suggests this may be a read error. This chain joins TRBV7-2 and TRBJ1-1; a possible D gene is TRBD1 (5 bases). V was cut by 5 bases and J by 4 bases, with 8 bases left in between. From germline, CDR1 is SGHTA and CDR2 FQGNSA. CDR3 length equals 12 residues. In nucleotides, the CDR3 is TGTGCCAGCAGCCTACAGGTCACTGAAGCTTTCTTT. This gives the protein CASSLQVTEAFF.

This clonotype was observed once. CDR3: CASSFGIQAFF. CDR3 DNA: TGTGCCAGCAGTTTTGGTATTCAAGCTTTCTTT. V and J are TRBV12-3 or TRBV12-4 and TRBJ1-1; D uncertain. The V end was cut by 3 bases, the J end by 9 bases, with 8 bases between. There are 11 residues in the CDR3.

This clonotype occurred a few times. The gene calls are TRBV7-9 and TRBJ2-7, with 9 bases aligning to TRBD1. CDR1 is SEHNR, CDR2 FQNEAQ, per germline (reference sequence). V gave up 5 bases and J gave up 3 bases; unmatched junction bases: 17. There are 18 residues in the CDR3. CDR3 loop: CASSGPGQGNYRVYEQYF. The CDR3 DNA is TGTGCCAGCAGCGGGCCGGGACAGGGCAACTACCGTGTCTACGAGCAGTACTTC.

This clonotype has more than one count but fewer than ten. This chain links TRBV7-9 with TRBJ1-1; the D is unclear. V was cut by 5 bases and J by 3 bases, with 7 bases left in between. The CDR3 runs 12 residues. Germline CDR1 reads SEHNR; CDR2 reads FQNEAQ (reference sequence). CDR3 bases: TGTGCCAGCAGCGAGGCTGACACTGAAGCTTTCTTT. This codes for CASSEADTEAFF.